Following are 26 T cell receptor beta chains from one sample sequenced in a study of T-cell memory formation after mild COVID-19. TCRdb analysed the 5' RACE reads with MiXCR anew, one entry per CDR3 protein. The table includes around 340,000 distinct CDR3 sequences, around 13% detected once. Specimen: PBMCs or a T cell subset sorted from them (not recorded which). These receptors were taken from a young man who had mild COVID-19 (a few samples of this study predate the infection). Cell type and time point are not known.

This clonotype has only a few counts. The chain links TRBV7-3 to TRBJ1-6; the D is unclear. The CDR3 is made up of 14 amino acids. Per germline, CDR1 SGHTA and CDR2 FQGTGA. The V end was cut by 4 bases, the J end by 4 bases, with 8 bases between. The CDR3 DNA sequence: TGTGCCAGCAGCTCGTCGCCGTATAATTCACCCCTCCACTTT. This translates into CASSSSPYNSPLHF.

This clonotype was picked up a small number of times. This chain uses TRBV3-1 with TRBJ2-1; 12 bases are shared with TRBD2. From germline, CDR1 is LGHDT and CDR2 YNNKEL (reference sequence). There are 16 residues in the CDR3. V dropped 2 bases and J dropped 6; count of bases not matched to a gene: 5. The chain's CDR3 is CASSQRLAGGLNEQFF. Written as DNA, the CDR3 is TGTGCCAGCAGCCAAAGGCTAGCGGGGGGGCTCAATGAGCAGTTCTTC.

This sequence joins TRBV19 and TRBJ2-3, with D perhaps being TRBD1 or TRBD2 (5 bases each). CDR1 is LNHDA and CDR2 is SQIVND in the germline V gene (reference sequence). Trimming took off 9 bases at V and 6 bases at J, with 25 bases between the two ends. CDR3 length equals 16 residues. Written as DNA, the CDR3 is TGTGCCAGCGAGGTCAGCGGCAGCTATGGGGCTGATACGCAGTATTTT. This codes for CASEVSGSYGADTQYF. The full variable domain, in which reference TRBV19 and TRBJ2-3 provide the parts outside the CDR3, is DGGITQSPKYLFRKEGQNVTLSCEQNLNHDAMYWYRQDPGQGLRLIYYSQIVNDFQKGDIAEGYSVSREKKESFPLTVTSAQKNPTAFYLCASEVSGSYGADTQYFGPGTRLTVL.

This chain joins TRBV29-1 and TRBJ2-1; D not certain. This CDR3 is 12 amino acids long. CDR1 is SQVTM and CDR2 is ANQGSEA in the germline V gene. Trimming stripped 7 bases from V and 0 bases from J, with 7 bases between. The CDR3, as DNA: TGCAGCGCTGTGCGCTCCTACAATGAGCAGTTCTTC. It codes for CSAVRSYNEQFF.

This chain uses TRBV6-1 with TRBJ2-7, with 7 bases lining up with TRBD1. The V and J ends lost 4 bases and 5 bases, in that order; junction bases with no gene match: 8. Per germline, CDR1 MNHNS and CDR2 SASEGT. The CDR3 spans 14 residues. The CDR3 region is CASSGITGTDEQYF. The CDR3 region has the DNA TGTGCCAGCAGTGGAATTACTGGGACAGACGAGCAGTACTTC.

This clonotype was seen a handful of times. The chain couples TRBV7-6 to TRBJ1-1, with D uncertain. Germline V CDR1 and CDR2: SGHVS, FNYEAQ. V shed 5 bases and J shed 5 bases, with 18 bases lying between them. The CDR3 length is 15 residues. This chain's CDR3 is CASSRLPAPGTEAFF. CDR3 DNA: TGTGCCAGCAGCCGCTTGCCGGCCCCGGGGACTGAAGCTTTCTTT.

A few counts support this clonotype. The chain employs TRBV29-1 and TRBJ2-7; D is possibly TRBD1 or TRBD2 (5 bases each). In germline, CDR1 is SQVTM, CDR2 ANQGSEA. Trimming left V 6 bases short and J 5 bases short, with 11 bases between. CDR3 length equals 11 residues. The CDR3 protein is CSVLLGDEQYF. DNA of the CDR3: TGCAGCGTCCTTTTGGGGGACGAGCAGTACTTC.

V usage is TRBV7-9 and J usage is TRBJ2-5; D gene ambiguous. Germline V gene sequence: CDR1 SEHNR, CDR2 FQNEAQ (reference sequence). The V end was cut by 2 bases, the J end by 3 bases, with 7 bases between. The CDR3 sequence is 13 residues long. The CDR3 loop reads CASSLPSEETQYF. The CDR3 region has the DNA TGTGCCAGCAGCTTACCCAGTGAAGAGACCCAGTACTTC.

In this sample, this clonotype turned up many times. The chain links TRBV6-5 to TRBJ2-1; tentatively, D is TRBD1 or TRBD2 (5 bases each). CDR1 and CDR2 from the germline V gene are MNHEY and SVGAGI. CDR3 length: 15 amino acids. The V gene lost 6 bases and the J gene lost 0 bases, with 12 bases spanning the gap. CDR3 sequence: CASSAGTSSYNEQFF. In nucleotides, the CDR3 is TGTGCCAGCAGCGCCGGGACCTCCTCCTACAATGAGCAGTTCTTC.

The chain has TRBV7-2 and TRBJ1-1; maybe TRBD1 (5 bases). Trimming stripped 2 bases from V and 3 bases from J, with 10 bases between. Germline V CDR1 and CDR2: SGHTA, FQGNSA. This CDR3 comprises 14 residues. The CDR3 region is CASSLYRRDTEAFF. In nucleotides, the CDR3 is TGTGCCAGCAGCTTATACAGGAGGGACACTGAAGCTTTCTTT.

This clonotype was found a few times. The chain joins TRBV12-3 or TRBV12-4 to TRBJ2-3; possibly TRBD1 for D (6 bases). Trimming removed 0 bases at V and 10 bases at J, with 14 bases between. CDR3 length equals 14 residues. Here the CDR3 DNA reads TGTGCCAGCAGTTTAGCTCTGGGACAACAGGCGCAGTATTTT. Its translation is CASSLALGQQAQYF.

The chain joins TRBV21-1 to TRBJ2-3; no check of the table's D call, TRBD1, against the DNA was made. TRBV21-1 is shown as a pseudogene. The CDR3 loop spans 17 amino acids. CDR3 DNA: TGTGCCAGCAGCAAAGGGACAGGAGTCCGATTCCCAGATACGCAGTATTTT. Encoded protein: CASSKGTGVRFPDTQYF.

The V gene is TRBV12-3 or TRBV12-4, the J gene TRBJ2-1; 8 bases are shared with TRBD2. The CDR3 has 15 residues. Trimming at V came to 3 bases and at J to 4 bases, leaving 5 bases not matched to a gene. The CDR3 bases are TGTGCCAGCAGTTTTGCCGGGGGGGTGTACAATGAGCAGTTCTTC. Its translation is CASSFAGGVYNEQFF.

This clonotype was found a few times. V is TRBV20-1 and J is TRBJ2-4; D remains ambiguous. From germline, CDR1 is DFQATT and CDR2 SNEGSKA (reference sequence). V lost 5 bases and J 0 bases, leaving 11 bases between the germline ends. The CDR3 contains 14 residues. The chain's CDR3 is CSAYDGLAKNIQYF. In DNA, the CDR3 is TGCAGTGCTTACGACGGCTTAGCCAAAAACATTCAGTACTTC.

The genes are TRBV7-2 and TRBJ2-5; D possibly corresponds to TRBD1 (6 bases). From germline, CDR1 is SGHTA and CDR2 FQGNSA. The CDR3 has 13 amino acids. Between the trimmed V and J ends, which lost 6 bases and 3 bases, there was a span of 11 bases. Here the CDR3 reads CASRSRTEETQYF. The CDR3 bases are TGTGCCAGCAGGTCCCGGACAGAAGAGACCCAGTACTTC.

This clonotype was detected ten times or more. CDR3 residues: CASMRGLAKGTQYF. The CDR3 DNA reads as TGTGCCAGCATGAGGGGACTAGCTAAGGGGACCCAGTACTTC. The rearrangement links TRBV12-3 or TRBV12-4 to TRBJ2-5; 9 bases match TRBD2. The length of the CDR3 is 14 residues. The V segment lost 7 bases and the J segment 7 bases; nucleotides outside the gene matches: 10.

The chain employs TRBV5-4 and TRBJ2-2; TRBD1 aligns across 9 bases. The germline V gene has CDR1 SGHNT and CDR2 YYREEE (reference sequence). This CDR3 has 15 amino acids. Trimming cost V 3 bases and J 6 bases; bases outside gene matches: 6. This CDR3 is CASSWWDRESGELFF. CDR3 coding DNA: TGTGCCAGCAGCTGGTGGGACAGGGAGTCCGGGGAGCTGTTTTTT.

In its sample, this clonotype was seen once. The junction differs from germline at one of its ends, possibly a read error. The rearrangement uses TRBV6-2 or TRBV6-3 and TRBJ2-7; 9 bases match TRBD2. Germline V CDR1 and CDR2: MNHEY, SVGEGT. CDR3 length equals 17 residues. The CDR3: CAISYPRLVAGESEQYF. In nucleotides, the CDR3 is TGTGCCATCAGTTACCCGCGATTGGTAGCGGGGGAGTCCGAGCAGTACTTC.

This clonotype came up a few times. The chain employs TRBV29-1 and TRBJ2-5, with TRBD1 matching over 10 bases. CDR3 length: 12 residues. The V segment lost 7 bases and the J segment 6 bases; nucleotides outside the gene matches: 5. Germline V gene data show CDR1 as SQVTM and CDR2 as ANQGSEA. Here the CDR3 reads CSAGQGVKTQYF. Here the CDR3 DNA reads TGCAGCGCTGGACAGGGGGTGAAGACCCAGTACTTC.

CDR3 in amino acids: CASSGGGVIQYF. In DNA form, the CDR3 reads TGTGCCAGCAGCGGGGGGGGCGTTATTCAGTACTTC. The gene calls are TRBV7-2 and TRBJ2-4; weak D call: TRBD2 (7 bases). The CDR3 has 12 residues. Trimming shortened V by 5 bases and J by 10 bases, and 12 bases separated the two germline ends. The germline V gene has CDR1 SGHTA and CDR2 FQGNSA.

The J gene is TRBJ2-3, the V gene TRBV12-3 or TRBV12-4; 10 bases match TRBD2. The V and J ends lost 3 bases and 5 bases, in that order; junction bases with no gene match: 2. The CDR3 is 14 residues long. For the CDR3, the DNA is TGTGCCAGCAGTTTCCAGCGGGGGGGAGATACGCAGTATTTT. This sequence encodes CASSFQRGGDTQYF.

The chain uses TRBV7-2 and TRBJ2-2; 12 nucleotides match TRBD2. CDR1 and CDR2 from the germline V gene are SGHTA and FQGNSA. Unmatched junction bases numbered 6, after V lost 6 bases and J lost 4 bases. This CDR3 comprises 16 residues. The CDR3 sequence: CASRLAGGQGTGELFF. The CDR3 nucleotides read TGTGCCAGCAGGCTAGCGGGGGGGCAGGGCACCGGGGAGCTGTTTTTT.

This clonotype was recorded at least ten times. The CDR3, as DNA: TGTGCCAGCAGCTTAAGGGGGGGAGATACGCAGTATTTT. It yields the protein CASSLRGGDTQYF. The chain employs TRBV7-2 and TRBJ2-3; possibly TRBD2 for D (7 bases). Trimming removed 2 bases from V and 5 bases from J, with 8 bases in between. The germline CDR1 and CDR2 sequences are SGHTA and FQGNSA. This CDR3 is 13 amino acids long.

This clonotype was found a few times. The gene calls are TRBV6-6 and TRBJ1-2; D might be TRBD1 (5 bases). In germline, CDR1 is MNHNY, CDR2 SVGAGI (reference sequence). This CDR3 is built from 15 residues. V was cut by 4 bases and J by 3 bases, with 15 bases left in between. CDR3 region: CASSWGLPEDYGYTF. DNA for the CDR3: TGTGCCAGCAGTTGGGGACTCCCAGAGGACTATGGCTACACCTTC.

Only a few counts were recorded for this clonotype. The chain links TRBV29-1 to TRBJ2-3; D is unresolved. Trimming stripped 6 bases from V and 5 bases from J, with 21 bases between. Germline V gene lookup returns CDR1 SQVTM and CDR2 ANQGSEA. CDR3 size: 15 residues. The CDR3 loop reads CSVSVGSASEDTQYF. The CDR3 DNA reads as TGCAGCGTGAGCGTCGGGTCGGCATCCGAAGATACGCAGTATTTT.

The J gene is TRBJ2-5, the V gene TRBV29-1; a weak D match, TRBD2 (5 bases). V was trimmed by 0 bases and J by 1 base, leaving 12 bases between them. The CDR3 runs to 15 residues. Germline V lookup: CDR1 SQVTM, CDR2 ANQGSEA. CDR3 protein: CSVEDHGDPQETQYF. DNA for the CDR3: TGCAGCGTTGAAGATCACGGGGATCCCCAAGAGACCCAGTACTTC.